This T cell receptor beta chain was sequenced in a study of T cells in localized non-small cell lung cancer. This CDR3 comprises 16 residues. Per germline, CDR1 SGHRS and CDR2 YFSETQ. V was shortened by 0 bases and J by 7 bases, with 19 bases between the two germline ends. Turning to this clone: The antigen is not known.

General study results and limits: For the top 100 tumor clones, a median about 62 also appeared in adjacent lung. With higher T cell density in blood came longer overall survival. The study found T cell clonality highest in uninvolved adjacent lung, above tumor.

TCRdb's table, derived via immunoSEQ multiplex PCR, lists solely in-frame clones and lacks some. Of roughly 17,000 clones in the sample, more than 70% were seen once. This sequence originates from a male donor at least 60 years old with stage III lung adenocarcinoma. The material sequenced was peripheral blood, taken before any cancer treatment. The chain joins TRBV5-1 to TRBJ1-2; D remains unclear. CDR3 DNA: TGCGCCAGCAGCTTGGCGCCGGGTCAACCTTTCGGTGGCTACACCTTC. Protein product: CASSLAPGQPFGGYTF.